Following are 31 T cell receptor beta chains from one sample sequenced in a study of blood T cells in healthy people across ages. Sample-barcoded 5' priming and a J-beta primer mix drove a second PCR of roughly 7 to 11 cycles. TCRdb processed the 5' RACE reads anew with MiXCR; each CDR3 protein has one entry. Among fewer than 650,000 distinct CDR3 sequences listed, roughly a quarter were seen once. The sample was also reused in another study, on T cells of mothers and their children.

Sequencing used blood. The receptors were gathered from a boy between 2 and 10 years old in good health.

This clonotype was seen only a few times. The CDR3 loop reads CASSVLGGETQYF. CDR3 bases: TGTGCCAGCAGTGTCCTGGGAGGGGAGACCCAGTACTTC. The chain employs TRBV2 and TRBJ2-1, with 7 bases aligning to TRBD2. The J call could be wrong; TRBJ2-5 is a better fit for the DNA end. The CDR3 is 13 amino acids. Germline loops: CDR1 SNHLY, CDR2 FYNNEI.

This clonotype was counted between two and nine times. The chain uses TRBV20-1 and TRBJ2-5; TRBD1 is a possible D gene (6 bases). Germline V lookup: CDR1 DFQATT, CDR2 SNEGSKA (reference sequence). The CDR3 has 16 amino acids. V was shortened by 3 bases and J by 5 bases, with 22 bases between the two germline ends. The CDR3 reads CSARSPGVDAFETQYF. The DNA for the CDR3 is TGCAGTGCTAGGTCCCCAGGGGTCGACGCGTTTGAGACCCAGTACTTC.

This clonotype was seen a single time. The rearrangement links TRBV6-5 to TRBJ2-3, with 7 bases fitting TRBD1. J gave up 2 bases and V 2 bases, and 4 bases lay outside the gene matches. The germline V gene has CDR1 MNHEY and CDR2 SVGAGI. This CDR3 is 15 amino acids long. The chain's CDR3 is CASSYTGTDTDTQYF. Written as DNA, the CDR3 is TGTGCCAGCAGTTACACGGGGACAGACACAGATACGCAGTATTTT.

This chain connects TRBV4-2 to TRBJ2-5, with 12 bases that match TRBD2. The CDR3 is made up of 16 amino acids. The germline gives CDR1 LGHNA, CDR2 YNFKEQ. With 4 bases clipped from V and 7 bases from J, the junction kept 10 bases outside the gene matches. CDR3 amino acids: CASSPTSGSMSGTQYF. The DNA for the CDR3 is TGTGCCAGCAGCCCGACTAGCGGGAGTATGTCGGGGACCCAGTACTTC.

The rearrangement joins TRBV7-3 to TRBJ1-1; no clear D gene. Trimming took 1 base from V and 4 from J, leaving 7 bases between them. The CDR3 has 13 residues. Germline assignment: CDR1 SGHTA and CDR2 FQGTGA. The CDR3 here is CASSLMESTEAFF. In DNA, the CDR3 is TGTGCCAGCAGCTTAATGGAGTCCACTGAAGCTTTCTTT.

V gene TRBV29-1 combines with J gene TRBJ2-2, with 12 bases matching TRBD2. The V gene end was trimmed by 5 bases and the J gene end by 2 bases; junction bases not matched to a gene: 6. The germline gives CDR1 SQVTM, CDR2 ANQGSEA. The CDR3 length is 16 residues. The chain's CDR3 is CSVWTSGASNTGELFF. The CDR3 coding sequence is TGCAGCGTTTGGACTAGCGGGGCCTCCAACACCGGGGAGCTGTTTTTT.

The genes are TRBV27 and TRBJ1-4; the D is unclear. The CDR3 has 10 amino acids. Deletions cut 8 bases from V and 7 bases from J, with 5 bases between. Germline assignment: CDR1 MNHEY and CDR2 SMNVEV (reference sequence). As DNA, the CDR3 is TGTGCCAGCGACGCTGAAAAACTGTTTTTT. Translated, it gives CASDAEKLFF.

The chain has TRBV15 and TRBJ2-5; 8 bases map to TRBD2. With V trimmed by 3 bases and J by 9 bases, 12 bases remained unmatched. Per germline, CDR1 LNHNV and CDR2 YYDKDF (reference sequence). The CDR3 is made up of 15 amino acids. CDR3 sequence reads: CATSRGGGLARPQYF. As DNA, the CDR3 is TGTGCCACCAGCAGGGGCGGAGGACTAGCCAGACCCCAGTACTTC.

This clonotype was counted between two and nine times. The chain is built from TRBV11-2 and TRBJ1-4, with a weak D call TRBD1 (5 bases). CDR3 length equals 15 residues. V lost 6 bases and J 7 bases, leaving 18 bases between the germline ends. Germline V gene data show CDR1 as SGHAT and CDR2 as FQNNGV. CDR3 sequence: CASSSSDSSREKLFF. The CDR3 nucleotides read TGTGCCAGCAGTTCTTCAGACAGTAGTCGTGAAAAACTGTTTTTT.

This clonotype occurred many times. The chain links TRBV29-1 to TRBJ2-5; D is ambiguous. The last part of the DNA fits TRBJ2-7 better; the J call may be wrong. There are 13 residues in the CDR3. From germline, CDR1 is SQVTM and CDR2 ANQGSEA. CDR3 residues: CSVEVMGSYEQYF. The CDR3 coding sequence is TGCAGCGTTGAAGTAATGGGATCCTACGAGCAGTACTTC.

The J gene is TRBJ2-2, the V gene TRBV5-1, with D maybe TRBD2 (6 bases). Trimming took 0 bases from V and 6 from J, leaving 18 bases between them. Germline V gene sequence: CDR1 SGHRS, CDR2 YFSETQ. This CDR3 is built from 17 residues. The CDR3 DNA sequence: TGCGCCAGCAGCTTGGAATACGGGACTCCCGTTTCCGGGGAGCTGTTTTTT. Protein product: CASSLEYGTPVSGELFF.

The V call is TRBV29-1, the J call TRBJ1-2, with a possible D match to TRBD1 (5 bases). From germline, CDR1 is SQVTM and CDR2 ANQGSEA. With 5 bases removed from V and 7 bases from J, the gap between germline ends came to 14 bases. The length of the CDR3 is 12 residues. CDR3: CSVPRGSGGYTF. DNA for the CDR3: TGCAGCGTTCCCCGGGGGAGCGGTGGCTACACCTTC.

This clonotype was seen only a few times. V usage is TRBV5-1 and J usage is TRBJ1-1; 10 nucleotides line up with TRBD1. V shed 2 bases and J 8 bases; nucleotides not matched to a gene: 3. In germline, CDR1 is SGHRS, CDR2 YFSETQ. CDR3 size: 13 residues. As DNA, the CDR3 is TGCGCCAGCAGCTTTGACAGGGGGCTAGAAGCTTTCTTT. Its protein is CASSFDRGLEAFF. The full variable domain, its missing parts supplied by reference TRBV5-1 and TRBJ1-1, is KAGVTQTPRYLIKTRGQQVTLSCSPISGHRSVSWYQQTPGQGLQFLFEYFSETQRNKGNFPGRFSGRQFSNSRSEMNVSTLELGDSALYLCASSFDRGLEAFFGQGTRLTVV.

The CDR3 sequence: CSARGTVDRNIQYF. The DNA for the CDR3 is TGCAGTGCTAGAGGGACCGTAGATAGGAACATTCAGTACTTC. The rearrangement joins TRBV20-1 to TRBJ2-4; D is unclear. Per the germline V gene, CDR1 is DFQATT and CDR2 is SNEGSKA (reference sequence). CDR3 length equals 14 residues. The V and J ends lost 1 base and 7 bases respectively, with 14 bases between them.

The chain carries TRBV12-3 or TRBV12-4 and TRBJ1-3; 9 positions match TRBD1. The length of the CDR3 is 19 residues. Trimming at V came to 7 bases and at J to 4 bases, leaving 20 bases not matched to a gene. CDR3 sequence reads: CASTIPPGQGAYWGNTIYF. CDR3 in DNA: TGTGCCAGCACCATCCCGCCGGGACAGGGTGCTTACTGGGGAAACACCATATATTTT.

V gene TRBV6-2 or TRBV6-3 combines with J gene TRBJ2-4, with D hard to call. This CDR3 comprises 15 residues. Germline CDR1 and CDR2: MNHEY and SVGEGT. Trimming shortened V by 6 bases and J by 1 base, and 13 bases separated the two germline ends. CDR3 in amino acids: CASRISLWAKNIQYF. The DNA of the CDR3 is TGTGCCAGCAGGATTAGCTTGTGGGCCAAAAACATTCAGTACTTC.

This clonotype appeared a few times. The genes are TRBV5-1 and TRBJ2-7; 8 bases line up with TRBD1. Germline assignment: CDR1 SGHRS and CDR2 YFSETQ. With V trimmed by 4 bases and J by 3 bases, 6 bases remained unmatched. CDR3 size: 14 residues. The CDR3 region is CASSNGQGYYEQYF. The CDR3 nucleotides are TGCGCCAGCAGCAACGGACAGGGTTACTACGAGCAGTACTTC.

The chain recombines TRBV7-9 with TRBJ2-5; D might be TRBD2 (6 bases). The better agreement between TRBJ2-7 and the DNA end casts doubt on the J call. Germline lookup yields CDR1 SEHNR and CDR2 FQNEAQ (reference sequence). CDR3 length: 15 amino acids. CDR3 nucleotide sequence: TGTGCCAGCAGCCCCCTATCGACGGGACTCCGCGAGCAGTACTTC. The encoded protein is CASSPLSTGLREQYF.

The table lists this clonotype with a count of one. CDR3 amino acids: CASSVGGGVETQYF. In DNA, the CDR3 is TGTGCCAGCAGCGTAGGAGGGGGAGTGGAGACCCAGTACTTC. This chain links TRBV9 with TRBJ2-5, with D perhaps TRBD1 (6 bases). With 0 bases removed from V and 5 bases from J, the gap between germline ends came to 11 bases. Germline-derived CDR1 and CDR2 are SGDLS and YYNGEE. The CDR3 runs 14 residues.

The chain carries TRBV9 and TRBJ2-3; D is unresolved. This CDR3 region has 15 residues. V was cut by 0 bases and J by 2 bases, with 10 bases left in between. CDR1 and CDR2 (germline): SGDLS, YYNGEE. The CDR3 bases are TGTGCCAGCAGCGTAGATGAGCGTTACACAGATACGCAGTATTTT. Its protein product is CASSVDERYTDTQYF.

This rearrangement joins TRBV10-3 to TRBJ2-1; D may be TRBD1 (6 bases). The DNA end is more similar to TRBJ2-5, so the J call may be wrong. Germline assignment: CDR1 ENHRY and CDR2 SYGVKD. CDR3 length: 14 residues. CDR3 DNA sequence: TGTGCCATCAGTGTTTCAGGGGTAGGCGAGACCCAGTACTTC. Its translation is CAISVSGVGETQYF.

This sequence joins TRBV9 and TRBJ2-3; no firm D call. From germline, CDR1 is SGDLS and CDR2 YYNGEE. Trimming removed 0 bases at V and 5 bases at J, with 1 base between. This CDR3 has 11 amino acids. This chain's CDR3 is CASSVEDTQYF. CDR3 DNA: TGTGCCAGCAGCGTAGAAGATACGCAGTATTTT. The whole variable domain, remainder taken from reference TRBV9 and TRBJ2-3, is DSGVTQTPKHLITATGQRVTLRCSPRSGDLSVYWYQQSLDQGLQFLIQYYNGEERAKGNILERFSAQQFPDLHSELNLSSLELGDSALYFCASSVEDTQYFGPGTRLTVL.

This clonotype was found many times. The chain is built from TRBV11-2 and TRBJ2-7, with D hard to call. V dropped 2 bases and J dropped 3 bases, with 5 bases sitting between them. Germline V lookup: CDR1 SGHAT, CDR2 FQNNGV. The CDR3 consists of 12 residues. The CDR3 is CASSLFSYEQYF. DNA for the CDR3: TGTGCCAGCAGCTTATTTAGCTACGAGCAGTACTTC.

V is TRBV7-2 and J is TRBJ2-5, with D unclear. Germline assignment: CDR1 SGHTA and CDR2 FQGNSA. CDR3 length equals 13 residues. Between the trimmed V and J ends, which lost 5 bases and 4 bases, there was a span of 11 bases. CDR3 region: CASSQNRGETQYF. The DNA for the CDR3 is TGTGCCAGCAGCCAGAATCGAGGAGAGACCCAGTACTTC.

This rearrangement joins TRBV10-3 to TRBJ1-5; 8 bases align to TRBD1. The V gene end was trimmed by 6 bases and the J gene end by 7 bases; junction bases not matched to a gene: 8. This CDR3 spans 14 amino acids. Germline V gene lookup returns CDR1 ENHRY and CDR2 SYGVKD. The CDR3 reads CAISPGQVRQPQHF. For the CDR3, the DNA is TGTGCCATCAGCCCGGGACAGGTACGACAGCCCCAGCATTTT.

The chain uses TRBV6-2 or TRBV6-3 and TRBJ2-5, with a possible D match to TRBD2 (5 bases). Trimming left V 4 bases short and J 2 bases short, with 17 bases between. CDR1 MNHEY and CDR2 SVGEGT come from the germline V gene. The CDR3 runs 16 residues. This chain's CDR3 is CASSSSPWRVQETQYF. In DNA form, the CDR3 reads TGTGCCAGCAGTTCCTCGCCTTGGCGGGTGCAAGAGACCCAGTACTTC.

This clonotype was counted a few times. The CDR3 region has the DNA TGCGCCAGCAGAAAGGTAGTAGAAAGGGAGCAGTTCTTC. Amino acid sequence: CASRKVVEREQFF. The rearrangement links TRBV5-1 to TRBJ2-1, with D unclear. CDR3 length equals 13 residues. Looked up from germline, CDR1 is SGHRS and CDR2 is YFSETQ. V was clipped by 5 bases and J by 10 bases, with 16 bases between them.

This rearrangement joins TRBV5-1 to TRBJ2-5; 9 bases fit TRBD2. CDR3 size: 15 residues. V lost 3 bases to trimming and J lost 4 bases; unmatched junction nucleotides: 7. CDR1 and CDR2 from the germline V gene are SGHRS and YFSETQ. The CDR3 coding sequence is TGCGCCAGCAGCTCGACAGCGGGAGGAGGAGAGACCCAGTACTTC. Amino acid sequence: CASSSTAGGGETQYF.

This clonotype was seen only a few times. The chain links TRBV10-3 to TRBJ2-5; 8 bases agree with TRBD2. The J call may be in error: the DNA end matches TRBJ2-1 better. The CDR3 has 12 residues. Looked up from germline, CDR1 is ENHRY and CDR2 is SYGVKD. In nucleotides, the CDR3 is TGTGCCATCGGGACTAGAAACGAAGAGCAGTTCTTC. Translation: CAIGTRNEEQFF.

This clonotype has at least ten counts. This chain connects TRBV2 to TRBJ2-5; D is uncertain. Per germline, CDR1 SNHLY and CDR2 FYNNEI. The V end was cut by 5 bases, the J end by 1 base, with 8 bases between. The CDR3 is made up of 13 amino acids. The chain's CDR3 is CASSRQPQETQYF. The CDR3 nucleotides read TGTGCCAGCAGTCGCCAACCCCAAGAGACCCAGTACTTC.

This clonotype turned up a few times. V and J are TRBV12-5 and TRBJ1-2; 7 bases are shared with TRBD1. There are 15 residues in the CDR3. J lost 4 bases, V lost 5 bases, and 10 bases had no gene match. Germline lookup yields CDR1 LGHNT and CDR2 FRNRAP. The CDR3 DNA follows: TGTGCTAGTGGTCAGGGGGGCGGCGGACTCTATGGCTACACCTTC. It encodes CASGQGGGGLYGYTF.